This is a list of T cell receptor beta chains from one sample in a study of blood T cell repertoires in COVID-19. Clones were sequenced by immunoSEQ multiplex PCR, and TCRdb holds only the in-frame ones, with some missing. The table records some 300,000 clones, 89% of them present only once. The sequenced sample was PBMCs or T cells enriched from blood (not recorded which). The source is a woman aged 45-59 years who had been exposed to COVID-19. The CDR3 runs from the conserved cysteine through the conserved F or W. The D gene is left open where the match is weak. Size is omitted from some rows. Given values are once, few, many or a class for expanded clones.

size	V	J	D	CDR3	DNA
.	TRBV29-1	TRBJ1-2	TRBD1	CSVGQGLNYGYTF	TGCAGCGTAGGACAGGGGCTTAACTATGGCTACACCTTC
.	TRBV4-1	TRBJ1-1	.	CASSQAPQGRGTEAFF	TGCGCCAGCAGCCAAGCGCCACAGGGTAGGGGCACTGAAGCTTTCTTT
.	TRBV3-1/TRBV3-2	TRBJ1-2	.	CASSQGQTGIYGYTF	TGTGCCAGCAGCCAAGGGCAGACAGGAATATATGGCTACACCTTC
.	TRBV4-1	TRBJ2-2	.	CASSQGTEVTGELFF	TGCGCCAGCAGCCAAGGGACAGAGGTGACCGGGGAGCTGTTTTTT
.	TRBV5-1	TRBJ1-2	.	CASSLITNYGYTF	TGCGCCAGCAGCTTGATAACTAACTATGGCTACACCTTC
.	TRBV18	TRBJ2-5	TRBD2	CASSQTSGYSLETQYF	TGTGCCAGCTCGCAGACTAGCGGATACTCACTAGAGACCCAGTACTTC
.	TRBV7-9	TRBJ1-2	.	CASSSTESPYGYTF	TGTGCCAGCAGCTCTACAGAAAGCCCCTATGGCTACACCTTC
.	TRBV7-9	TRBJ2-2	TRBD2	CASSYGGAARRNTGELFF	TGTGCCAGCAGCTACGGGGGGGCTGCGAGACGAAACACCGGGGAGCTGTTTTTT
.	TRBV5-1	TRBJ2-7	TRBD1	CASSRGQGKQYF	TGCGCCAGCAGTCGCGGACAGGGAAAGCAGTACTTC
.	TRBV7-9	TRBJ1-2	.	CASSLAGDSNYGYTF	TGTGCCAGCAGCTTAGCAGGGGATTCTAACTATGGCTACACCTTC
.	TRBV7-2	TRBJ2-6	.	CASSLGASGANVLTF	TGTGCCAGCAGCTTAGGAGCTTCTGGGGCCAACGTCCTGACTTTC
.	TRBV7-7	TRBJ2-7	TRBD1	CASSLRQGGSYEQYF	TGTGCTAGCAGCTTACGACAGGGGGGCTCCTACGAGCAGTACTTC
.	TRBV5-1	TRBJ2-5	TRBD1	CASSKTGQETQYF	TGCGCCAGCAGCAAGACAGGGCAAGAGACCCAGTACTTC
.	TRBV29-1	TRBJ2-2	.	CSVEDRGGGLTGELFF	TGCAGCGTTGAAGATCGGGGCGGGGGCCTCACCGGGGAGCTGTTTTTT
.	TRBV6-5	TRBJ1-2	TRBD1	CASSRTGGYYGYTF	TGTGCCAGCAGTAGGACAGGGGGCTACTATGGCTACACCTTC
once	TRBV28	TRBJ2-5	.	CASSLLAGRETQYF	TGTGCCAGCAGTTTACTAGCAGGCCGGGAGACCCAGTACTTC
.	TRBV27	TRBJ2-1	.	CASGQLQLGLGRHYNEQFF	TGTGCCAGCGGACAGTTACAGTTAGGCCTCGGACGACACTACAATGAGCAGTTCTTC
.	TRBV30	TRBJ2-7	.	CALSPDQGHLLQYF	TGTGCCTTGAGTCCGGACCAGGGGCATTTGTTGCAGTACTTC
.	TRBV5-4	TRBJ2-7	.	CASSQGQSKSYEQYF	TGTGCCAGCAGCCAAGGACAGTCTAAAAGCTACGAGCAGTACTTC
once	TRBV19	TRBJ1-5	.	CASQGLGNQPQHF	TGTGCCAGCCAAGGACTGGGCAATCAGCCCCAGCATTTT
.	TRBV5-4	TRBJ2-1	TRBD1	CASRSDRGINEQFF	TGTGCCAGCAGGTCGGACAGGGGGATAAATGAGCAGTTCTTC
.	TRBV7-2	TRBJ2-1	TRBD2	CASSFIPGGGSYNEQFF	TGTGCCAGCAGCTTCATACCGGGGGGGGGCTCCTACAATGAGCAGTTCTTC
.	TRBV19	TRBJ2-7	.	CASSILTGVGFDEQYF	TGTGCCAGTAGTATACTCACGGGGGTCGGGTTCGACGAGCAGTACTTC
.	TRBV7-2	TRBJ1-1	.	CASTLGTTDEAFF	TGTGCCAGCACCCTTGGGACAACCGATGAAGCTTTCTTT
.	TRBV6-1	TRBJ1-2	.	CASSEAGGDGYTF	TGTGCCAGCAGTGAAGCTGGGGGGGATGGCTACACCTTC
.	TRBV5-5	TRBJ1-4	TRBD1	CASSGWTGANEKLFF	TGTGCCAGCAGCGGCTGGACAGGGGCTAATGAAAAACTGTTTTTT
.	TRBV3-1/TRBV3-2	TRBJ1-6	.	CASSQVGVRSPLHF	TGTGCCAGCAGCCAAGTAGGGGTTAGATCACCCCTCCACTTT
.	TRBV28	TRBJ2-7	.	CASSYPPSYEQYF	TGTGCCAGCAGCTACCCTCCGTCCTACGAGCAGTACTTC
.	TRBV2	TRBJ2-1	TRBD2	CASSILGLAGGSSSYNEQFF	TGTGCCAGCAGTATCCTGGGACTAGCGGGGGGGTCAAGCTCCTACAATGAGCAGTTCTTC
.	TRBV24-1	TRBJ1-2	TRBD1	CATSDDGQEGWGRNYGYTF	TGTGCCACCAGTGATGATGGACAGGAAGGGTGGGGAAGGAACTATGGCTACACCTTC
.	TRBV7-8	TRBJ1-3	.	CASSGAPLSSGNTIYF	TGTGCCAGCAGCGGGGCCCCCCTGAGCTCTGGAAACACCATATATTTT
.	TRBV4-1	TRBJ2-1	TRBD2	CASSQGLAGGQGRNEQFF	TGCGCCAGCAGCCAAGGACTAGCGGGGGGGCAGGGACGCAATGAGCAGTTCTTC
.	TRBV19	TRBJ1-6	.	CASGGYNSPLHF	TGTGCCAGCGGAGGCTATAATTCACCCCTCCACTTT
.	TRBV15	TRBJ2-7	.	CATSRDIEVYEQYF	TGTGCCACCAGCAGAGATATTGAGGTTTACGAGCAGTACTTC
.	TRBV6-1	TRBJ1-5	.	CASSEKLYQHF	TGTGCCAGCAGTGAGAAACTTTACCAGCATTTT
few	TRBV18	TRBJ1-6	TRBD1	CASSPRDRAYNSPLHF	TGTGCCAGCTCACCAAGGGACAGGGCCTATAATTCACCCCTCCACTTT
.	TRBV7-9	TRBJ1-4	.	CASSSERRLLNEKLFF	TGTGCCAGCAGCTCGGAACGCAGACTTCTGAATGAAAAACTGTTTTTT
.	TRBV7-9	TRBJ1-2	TRBD1	CASSLTGQGAGYTF	TGTGCCAGCAGCTTAACGGGACAGGGGGCCGGCTACACCTTC
.	TRBV10-3	TRBJ1-6	.	CAISQDIENSPLHF	TGTGCCATCAGCCAGGACATTGAGAATTCACCCCTCCACTTT
.	TRBV3-1/TRBV3-2	TRBJ2-7	TRBD2	CASSTRGFEQYF	TGTGCCAGCAGCACGCGGGGGTTCGAGCAGTACTTC
.	TRBV2	TRBJ1-1	.	CASSVLPNTEAFF	TGTGCCAGCAGTGTTCTCCCTAACACTGAAGCTTTCTTT